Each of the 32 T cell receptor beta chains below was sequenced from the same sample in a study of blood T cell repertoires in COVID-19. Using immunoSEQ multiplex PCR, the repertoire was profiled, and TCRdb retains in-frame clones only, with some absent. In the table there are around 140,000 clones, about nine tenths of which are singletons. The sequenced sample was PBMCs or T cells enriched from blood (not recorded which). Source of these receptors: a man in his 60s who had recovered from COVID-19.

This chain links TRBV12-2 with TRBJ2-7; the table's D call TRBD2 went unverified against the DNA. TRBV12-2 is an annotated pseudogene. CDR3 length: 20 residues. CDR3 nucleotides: TGTGCAAGTCGCTTAGCGAAAGATAATCTAGCGGGAGAGGGTTATTACGAGCAGTACTTC. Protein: CASRLAKDNLAGEGYYEQYF.

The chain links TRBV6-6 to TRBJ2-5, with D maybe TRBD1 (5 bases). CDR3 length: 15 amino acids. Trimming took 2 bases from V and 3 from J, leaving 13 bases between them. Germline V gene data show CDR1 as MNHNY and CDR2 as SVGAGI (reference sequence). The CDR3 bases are TGTGCCAGCAGTTACGTGGCAGGGCCGAAAGAGACCCAGTACTTC. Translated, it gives CASSYVAGPKETQYF.

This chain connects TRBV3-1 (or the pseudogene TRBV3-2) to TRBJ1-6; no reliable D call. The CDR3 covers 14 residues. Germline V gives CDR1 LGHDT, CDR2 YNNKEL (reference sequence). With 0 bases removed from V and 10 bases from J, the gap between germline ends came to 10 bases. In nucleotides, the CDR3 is TGTGCCAGCAGCCAAGATAGGCGGCTATCACCCCTCCACTTT. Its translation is CASSQDRRLSPLHF.

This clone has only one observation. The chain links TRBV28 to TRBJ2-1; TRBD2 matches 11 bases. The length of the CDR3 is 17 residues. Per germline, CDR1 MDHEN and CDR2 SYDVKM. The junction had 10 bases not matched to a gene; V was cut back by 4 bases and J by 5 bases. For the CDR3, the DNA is TGTGCCAGCAGTTCGGCGCGACTAGCGGGGATTAACAATGAGCAGTTCTTC. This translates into CASSSARLAGINNEQFF.

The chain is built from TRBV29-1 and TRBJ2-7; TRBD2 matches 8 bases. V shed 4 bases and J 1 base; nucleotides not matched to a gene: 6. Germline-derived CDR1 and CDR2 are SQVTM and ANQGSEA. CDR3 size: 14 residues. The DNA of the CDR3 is TGCAGCGTTGCGGGGTTAGCGGGGTCCTACGAGCAGTACTTC. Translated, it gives CSVAGLAGSYEQYF.

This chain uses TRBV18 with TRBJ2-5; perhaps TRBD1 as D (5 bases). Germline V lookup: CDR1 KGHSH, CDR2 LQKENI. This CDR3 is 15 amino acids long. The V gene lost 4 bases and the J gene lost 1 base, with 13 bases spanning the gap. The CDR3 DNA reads TGTGCCAGCTCACAAAACCCAGACAGCCAAGAGACCCAGTACTTC. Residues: CASSQNPDSQETQYF.

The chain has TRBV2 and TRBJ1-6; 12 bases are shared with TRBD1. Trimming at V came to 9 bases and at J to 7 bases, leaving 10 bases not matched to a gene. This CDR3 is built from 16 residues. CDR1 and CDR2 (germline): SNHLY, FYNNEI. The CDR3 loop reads CARAGTGGPINSPLHF. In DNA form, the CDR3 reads TGTGCCAGGGCCGGGACAGGGGGCCCGATCAATTCACCCCTCCACTTT.

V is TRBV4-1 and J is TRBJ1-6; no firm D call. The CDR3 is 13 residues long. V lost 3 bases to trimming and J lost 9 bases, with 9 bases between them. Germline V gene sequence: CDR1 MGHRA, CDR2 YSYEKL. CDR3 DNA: TGCGCCAGCAGCCAGGGTACTACTTCACCCCTCCACTTT. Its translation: CASSQGTTSPLHF.

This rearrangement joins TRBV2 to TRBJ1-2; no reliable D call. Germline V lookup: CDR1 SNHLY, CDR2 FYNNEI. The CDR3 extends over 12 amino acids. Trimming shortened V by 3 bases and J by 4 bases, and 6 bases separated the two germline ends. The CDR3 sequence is CASSDELYGYTF. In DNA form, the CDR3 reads TGTGCCAGCAGTGATGAACTCTATGGCTACACCTTC.

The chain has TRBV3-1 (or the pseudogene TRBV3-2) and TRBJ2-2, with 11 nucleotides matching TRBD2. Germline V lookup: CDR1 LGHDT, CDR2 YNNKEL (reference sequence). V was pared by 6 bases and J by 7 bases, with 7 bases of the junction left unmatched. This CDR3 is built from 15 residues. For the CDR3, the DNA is TGTGCCAGCAGATATAGCGGGGGGGCCGGCGGGGAGCTGTTTTTT. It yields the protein CASRYSGGAGGELFF.

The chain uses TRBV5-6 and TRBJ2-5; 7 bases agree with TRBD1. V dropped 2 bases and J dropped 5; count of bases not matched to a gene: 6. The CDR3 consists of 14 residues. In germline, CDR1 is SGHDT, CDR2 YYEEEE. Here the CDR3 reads CASSLRGLGETQYF. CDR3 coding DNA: TGTGCCAGCAGCTTAAGGGGGCTGGGGGAGACCCAGTACTTC.

CDR3 in amino acids: CASSGKAGAEAFF. The CDR3 bases are TGTGCCAGCAGTGGGAAAGCGGGGGCTGAAGCTTTCTTT. This chain uses TRBV28 with TRBJ1-1; D is perhaps TRBD1 (5 bases). The V gene lost 5 bases and the J gene lost 6 bases, with 13 bases spanning the gap. The CDR3 loop spans 13 amino acids. Looked up from germline, CDR1 is MDHEN and CDR2 is SYDVKM.

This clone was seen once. CDR3 DNA: TGCGCCAGCAGACCCAACAGGCGGGGGGCTGGCTACGAGCAGTACTTC. Translated, it gives CASRPNRRGAGYEQYF. This chain connects TRBV10-1 to TRBJ2-7; 8 bases match TRBD2. The CDR3 has 16 amino acids. Germline V CDR1 and CDR2: WNHNN, SYGVQD (reference sequence). V shed 6 bases and J 3 bases; nucleotides not matched to a gene: 13.

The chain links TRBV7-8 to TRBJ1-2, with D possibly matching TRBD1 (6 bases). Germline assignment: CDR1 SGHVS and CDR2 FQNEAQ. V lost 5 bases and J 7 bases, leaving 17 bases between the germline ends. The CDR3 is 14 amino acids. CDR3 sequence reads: CASSPRGRGGGYTF. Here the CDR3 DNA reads TGTGCCAGCAGCCCCCGGGGCAGGGGTGGTGGCTACACCTTC.

The CDR3 region is CASSPIRTGGPPNYGYTF. The DNA for the CDR3 is TGTGCCAGCAGCCCGATACGGACAGGGGGCCCGCCTAACTATGGCTACACCTTC. The J gene is TRBJ1-2, the V gene TRBV3-1 (or the pseudogene TRBV3-2), with 11 bases matching TRBD1. The CDR3 has 18 residues. Germline CDR1 reads LGHDT; CDR2 reads YNNKEL (reference sequence). J was trimmed by 0 bases and V by 4 bases; bases with no gene match: 10.

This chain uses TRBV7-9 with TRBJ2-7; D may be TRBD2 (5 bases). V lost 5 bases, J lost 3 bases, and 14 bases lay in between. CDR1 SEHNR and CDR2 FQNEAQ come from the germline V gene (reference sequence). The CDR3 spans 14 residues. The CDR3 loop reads CASSRTEFDYEQYF. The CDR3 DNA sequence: TGTGCCAGCAGCCGGACTGAGTTTGACTACGAGCAGTACTTC.

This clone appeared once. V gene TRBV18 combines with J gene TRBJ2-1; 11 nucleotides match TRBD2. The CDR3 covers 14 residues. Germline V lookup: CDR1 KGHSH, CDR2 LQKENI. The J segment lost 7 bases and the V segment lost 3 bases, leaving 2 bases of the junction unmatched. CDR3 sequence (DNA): TGTGCCAGCTCACCGTCTAGCGGGAGGAATGAGCAGTTCTTC. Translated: CASSPSSGRNEQFF.

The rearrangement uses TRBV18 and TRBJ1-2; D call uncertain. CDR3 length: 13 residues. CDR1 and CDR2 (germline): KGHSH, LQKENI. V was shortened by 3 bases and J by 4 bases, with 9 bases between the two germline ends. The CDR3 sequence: CASSPPVGYGYTF. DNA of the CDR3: TGTGCCAGCTCACCCCCGGTCGGCTATGGCTACACCTTC. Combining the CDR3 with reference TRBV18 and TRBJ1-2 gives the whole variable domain NAGVMQNPRHLVRRRGQEARLRCSPMKGHSHVYWYRQLPEEGLKFMVYLQKENIIDESGMPKERFSAEFPKEGPSILRIQQVVRGDSAAYFCASSPPVGYGYTFGSGTRLTVV.

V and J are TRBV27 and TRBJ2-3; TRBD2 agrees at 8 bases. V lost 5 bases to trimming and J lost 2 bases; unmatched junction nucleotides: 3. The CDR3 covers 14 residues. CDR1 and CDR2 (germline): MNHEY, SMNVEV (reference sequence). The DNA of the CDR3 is TGTGCCAGCAGTCGGGGGGGAAACACAGATACGCAGTATTTT. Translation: CASSRGGNTDTQYF.

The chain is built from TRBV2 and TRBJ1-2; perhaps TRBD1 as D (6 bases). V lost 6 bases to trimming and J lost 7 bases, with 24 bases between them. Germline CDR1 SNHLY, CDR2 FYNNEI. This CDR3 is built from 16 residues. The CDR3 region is CASRGATGLVGPGYTF. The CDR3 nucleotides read TGTGCCAGCAGGGGGGCTACAGGACTCGTCGGCCCTGGCTACACCTTC.

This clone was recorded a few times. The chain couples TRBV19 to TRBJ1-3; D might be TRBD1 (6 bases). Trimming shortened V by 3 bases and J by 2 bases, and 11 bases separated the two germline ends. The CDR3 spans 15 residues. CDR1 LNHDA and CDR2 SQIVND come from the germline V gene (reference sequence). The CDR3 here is CASSMGAATGNTIYF. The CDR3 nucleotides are TGTGCCAGTAGTATGGGGGCAGCGACTGGAAACACCATATATTTT.

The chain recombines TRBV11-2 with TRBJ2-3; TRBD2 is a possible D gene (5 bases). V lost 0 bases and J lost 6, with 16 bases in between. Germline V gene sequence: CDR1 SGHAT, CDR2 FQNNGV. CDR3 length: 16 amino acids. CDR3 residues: CASSLEKATRRDTQYF. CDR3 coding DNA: TGTGCCAGCAGCTTAGAAAAGGCCACAAGGAGGGATACGCAGTATTTT.

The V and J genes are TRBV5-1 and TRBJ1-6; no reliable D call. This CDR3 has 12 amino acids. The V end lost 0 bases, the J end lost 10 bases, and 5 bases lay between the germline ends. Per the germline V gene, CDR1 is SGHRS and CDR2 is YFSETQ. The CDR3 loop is CASSLDRSPLHF. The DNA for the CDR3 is TGCGCCAGCAGCTTGGACAGATCACCCCTCCACTTT.

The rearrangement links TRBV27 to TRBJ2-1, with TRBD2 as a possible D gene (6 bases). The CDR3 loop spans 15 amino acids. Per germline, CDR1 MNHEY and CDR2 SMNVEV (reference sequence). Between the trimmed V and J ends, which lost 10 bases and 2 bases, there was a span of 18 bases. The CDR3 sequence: CATYGRDLPYNEQFF. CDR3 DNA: TGTGCCACGTACGGCCGGGACTTACCCTACAATGAGCAGTTCTTC.

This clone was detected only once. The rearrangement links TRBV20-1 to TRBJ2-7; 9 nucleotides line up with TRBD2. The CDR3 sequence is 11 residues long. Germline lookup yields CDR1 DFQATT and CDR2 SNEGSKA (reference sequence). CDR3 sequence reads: CRAGGAYEQYF. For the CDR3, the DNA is TGCAGGGCGGGGGGGGCCTACGAGCAGTACTTC.

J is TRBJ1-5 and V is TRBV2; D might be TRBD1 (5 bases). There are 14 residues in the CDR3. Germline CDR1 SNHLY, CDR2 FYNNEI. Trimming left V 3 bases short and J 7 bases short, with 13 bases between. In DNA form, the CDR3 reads TGTGCCAGCAGTGAGCGCAGGGAGGGACAGCCCCAGCATTTT. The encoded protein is CASSERREGQPQHF.

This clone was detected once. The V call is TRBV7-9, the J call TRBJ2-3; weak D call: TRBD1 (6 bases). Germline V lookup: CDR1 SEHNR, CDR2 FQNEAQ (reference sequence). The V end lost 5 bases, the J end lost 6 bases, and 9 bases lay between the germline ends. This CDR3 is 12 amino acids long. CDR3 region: CASSPQGDTQYF. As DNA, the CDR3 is TGTGCCAGCAGCCCCCAGGGGGATACGCAGTATTTT.

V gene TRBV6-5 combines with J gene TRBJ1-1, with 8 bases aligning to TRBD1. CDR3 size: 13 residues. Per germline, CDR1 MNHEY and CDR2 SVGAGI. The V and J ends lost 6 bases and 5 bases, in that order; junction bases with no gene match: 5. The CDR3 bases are TGTGCCAGCAGCGACAGGGGAGGTACTGAAGCTTTCTTT. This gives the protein CASSDRGGTEAFF.

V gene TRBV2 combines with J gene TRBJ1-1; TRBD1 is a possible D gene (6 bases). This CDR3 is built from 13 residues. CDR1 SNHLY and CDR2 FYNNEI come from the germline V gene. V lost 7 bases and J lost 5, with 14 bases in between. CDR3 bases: TGTGCCAGCACCACAGGGATGGGGACTGAAGCTTTCTTT. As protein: CASTTGMGTEAFF.

For the CDR3, the DNA is TGTGCCAGCAGTTTTAGCGGGAGTCTGGATGAGCAGTTCTTC. Protein: CASSFSGSLDEQFF. The V gene is TRBV28, the J gene TRBJ2-1; 9 bases are shared with TRBD2. Germline V gives CDR1 MDHEN, CDR2 SYDVKM. V trimming: 3 bases; J trimming: 8 bases; junction bases outside the gene matches: 5. There are 14 residues in the CDR3.

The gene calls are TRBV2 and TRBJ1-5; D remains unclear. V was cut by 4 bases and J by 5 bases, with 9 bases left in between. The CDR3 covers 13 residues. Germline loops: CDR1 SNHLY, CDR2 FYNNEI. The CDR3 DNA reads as TGTGCCAGCAGTGGGAGGGAGGATCAGCCCCAGCATTTT. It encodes CASSGREDQPQHF.

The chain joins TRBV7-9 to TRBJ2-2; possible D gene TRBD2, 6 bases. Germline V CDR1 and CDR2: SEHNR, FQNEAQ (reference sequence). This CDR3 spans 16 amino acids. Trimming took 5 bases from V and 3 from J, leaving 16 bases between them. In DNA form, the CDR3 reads TGTGCCAGCAGCATAGTAGGGAGGAGTCACACCGGGGAGCTGTTTTTT. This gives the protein CASSIVGRSHTGELFF.